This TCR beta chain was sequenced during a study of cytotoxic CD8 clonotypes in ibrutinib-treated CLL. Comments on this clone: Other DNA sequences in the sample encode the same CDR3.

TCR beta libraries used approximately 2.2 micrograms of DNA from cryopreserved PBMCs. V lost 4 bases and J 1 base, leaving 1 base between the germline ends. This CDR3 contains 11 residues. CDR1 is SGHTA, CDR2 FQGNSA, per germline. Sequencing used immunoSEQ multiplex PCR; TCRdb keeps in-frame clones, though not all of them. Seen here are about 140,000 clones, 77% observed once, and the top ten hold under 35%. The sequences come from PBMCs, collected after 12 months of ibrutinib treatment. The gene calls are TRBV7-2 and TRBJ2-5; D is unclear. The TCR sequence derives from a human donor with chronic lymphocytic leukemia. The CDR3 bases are TGTGCCAGCAGCTCCCAAGAGACCCAGTACTTC. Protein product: CASSSQETQYF.